The rows below give T cell receptor beta chains drawn from one sample of a study of identical twins. Via MiXCR, TCRdb re-called the 5' RACE reads, giving one row per CDR3 protein. The data contain 200,000 to 300,000 distinct CDR3 sequences, roughly 10% of them seen just once; the ten biggest clones take up less than 12%. Sequencing input: memory T cells sorted from blood. The receptor source for this set is a man aged 45 to 65 in good health. CDR3s leave out the opening cysteine and the closing phenylalanine or tryptophan. Rows give clone size only sometimes, using once, few, many, or a class for an expanded clone.

many,TRBV12-3/TRBV12-4,TRBJ2-5,ASREEGESETQY
few,TRBV27,TRBJ1-6,ASSLLGSPLH
many,TRBV18,TRBJ2-7,ASSPPFLVRTGPYEQY
many,TRBV6-2/TRBV6-3,TRBJ2-7,ASSPIPGGRTYEQY
once,TRBV25-1,TRBJ1-4,ASSEYAGATNEKPF
few,TRBV20-1,TRBJ2-7,SARGLAAQQIGEQY
many,TRBV4-3,TRBJ1-4,ASSHGAGGEKLF
many,TRBV12-3/TRBV12-4,TRBJ1-2,ASSFGAGGVYGYT
many,TRBV4-3,TRBJ2-1,ASSQSPSGGYNEQF
NA,TRBV4-3,TRBJ2-6,ASSQDPPGRGANVLT
many,TRBV12-3/TRBV12-4,TRBJ2-2,ASIFAAGGSGELF
many,TRBV7-9,TRBJ2-7,ASSSLVAEEQY
many,TRBV20-1,TRBJ2-2,SAGGHGPNTGELF
NA,TRBV4-1,TRBJ1-6,ASSQARTGGPNSPLH
many,TRBV5-1,TRBJ2-7,ASSLGSGQVNEQY
NA,TRBV20-1,TRBJ2-3,SADPRTSGGLRTDTQY
NA,TRBV5-6,TRBJ2-2,ASSLLGPGLAGDTGELF
few,TRBV11-2,TRBJ2-3,ASSLGQRPDTQY
NA,TRBV30,TRBJ1-4,AWSVPVGPSREREKLF
few,TRBV7-9,TRBJ1-2,ASSFEGTRDYGYT
many,TRBV24-1,TRBJ2-1,ATSEGRTSFYNEQF
few,TRBV28,TRBJ2-1,ASSPGLAGEGEQF
few,TRBV5-1,TRBJ2-3,ASSLAINVADTQY
many,TRBV7-2,TRBJ2-7,ASSPAGTSYGEQY
NA,TRBV20-1,TRBJ2-7,SRSRGGLSYEQY
NA,TRBV20-1,TRBJ1-1,SVWGGNTEAF
many,TRBV6-1,TRBJ2-2,ASRARDYITGELF
many,TRBV7-2,TRBJ2-7,ASSQAFGFYEQY
NA,TRBV6-2/TRBV6-3,TRBJ2-1,ASSHPGTPEPGP